What follows describes a single T cell receptor beta chain. This receptor's antigen is unknown. No quality values exist for individual bases; no much larger clone is one base distant. The sample originates from a study of shared clonotypes between healthy human individuals (dated by TCRdb to about 2020). With respect to the entire study: A couple of women and a few men aged 18 to 49 years were included in the cohort. To increase sequencing depth and limit assay-specific biases, TCR repertoire library preparation and sequencing were carried out by different laboratories using diverse techniques. For each donor, CD4 naive and CD4 memory were each run on three plates, CD8 naive on two plates, and CD8 memory on one plate. To estimate repertoire size and how much clonotype sharing occurs between individuals, the study deeply sequenced the blood TCR repertoires of 4 to 6 healthy adults. Between about 0.8 and 9 billion PBMCs per donor were obtained by leukapheresis. General study outcomes and caveats: Sampling was restricted to blood, and TCR repertoires in tissues likely differ from the TCR repertoires found in blood. Larger estimated clonotype richness was generally found for naive subsets than for memory subsets. Compared with non-shared clonotypes, clonotypes shared by all four sorted-subset donors had higher generation probabilities. Rarefaction of sorted-subset datasets indicated incomplete sequencing despite the large sequencing depth. Because the study included a small number of donors, the genetic and exposure-history diversity represented was limited. Pairwise subsampling led to the expectation that sequencing depth would affect the degree of clonotype sharing among donors. Across four donors, about 5% of naive CD4, approximately 4% of naive CD8, 2.3% of memory CD4, and approximately 0.4% of memory CD8 clonotypes were shared.

Donors were healthy HIV-negative adults with no recently reported acute infections or vaccinations. Only Caucasian adults living in Nashville, Tennessee, USA were represented among the donors. CD4+ T cells were enriched by magnetic negative selection; naive cells were then positively selected on CD45RA, and the negative fraction formed the memory subset. Blood was collected by leukapheresis, and PBMCs were isolated by Ficoll-Histopaque density gradient centrifugation and then cryopreserved in liquid nitrogen vapor phase. Purity and quantity of every magnetically sorted T cell population were checked by analytical flow cytometry. From each sorted fraction, genomic DNA was isolated and quantified by UV absorbance on a Nanodrop 2000c. TCR CDR3 regions were amplified from genomic DNA by multiplex PCR using the deep immunoSEQ assay. For each cell subset, the extracted genomic DNA was distributed evenly across all wells of several immunoSEQ 96-well plates, and each plate served as one replicate. Each replicate PCR for sorted subsets received about 200 ng genomic DNA, equal to roughly 29,000 T cell genomes. Purified libraries were measured with a Qubit 3.0 fluorometer, size-checked on a Bioanalyzer 2100, and measured again with the KAPA Library Quantification kit. Every immunoSEQ 96-well plate was sequenced on a dedicated single-read 150-cycle Illumina NextSeq 550 flow cell. In the authors' own workflow: Because the immunoSEQ output included only junctional sequences and no quality scores, the filtering could not be the same as the filtering used for full-length reads. Sequences were annotated with PyIR, a Python wrapper for IgBLAST v1.9, using IMGT germline references to assign V/J genes and CDR3. Reads were removed for weak V/J assignments (E-value above 1e-6), missing CDR3, stop codons, out-of-frame junctions, or ambiguous translated residues. V3J clonotypes were defined by identical inferred V gene, J gene, and CDR3 amino acid sequence. Percentage overlap between repertoires was computed as shared unique clonotypes divided by the size of the smaller repertoire. Three approaches were used to assess repertoire richness: RTK rarefaction, the Chao1 estimator, and Recon v2.1 estimates of unobserved clonotypes. Generation probabilities for all TCRbeta clonotypes obtained by the gDNA method from a few donors were computed using OLGA. TCRdb took over this immuneACCESS table, retaining in-frame rearrangements with V and J assigned. Such tables are incomplete; in checked studies, under half of the missing clones stem from an unresolved V gene, and the remainder is unexplained. V and J calls plus clone size are reproduced from that table; the DNA served to infer D and trimming. The sample table lists around 700,000 clones, roughly 70% of them with a count of one. The ten largest clones add up to 1.5% to 2% of the sample.

V is shortened by 7 bases, J by 2 bases, and the region joining them spans 15 bases. According to the germline V gene, CDR1 reads SGHVS and CDR2 reads FQNEAQ. Counted from cysteine to phenylalanine, this CDR3 has 15 amino acids. The only DNA kept is the CDR3, 45 bases in frame from the first base. This receptor was identified in a woman in her 30s in good health. The V gene is TRBV7-8 and the J gene is TRBJ1-3; a weak D assignment points to TRBD1 (5 bases agree). What was sequenced was memory CD4+ T cells sorted from blood. According to the study, the label for this sample's cell subset or site signals: CD45RA-negative fraction. The CDR3 here reads CASNLEGRTGNTIYF. Read as DNA, the sequence is TGTGCCAGCAACCTTGAGGGACGCACTGGAAACACCATATATTTT.